This entry describes one T cell receptor (beta chain). Its specificity is unknown. This record comes from a study of a mutant IDH1 vaccine in newly diagnosed glioma. The trim removed 5 bases at V and 1 base at J, leaving 10 bases unmatched. This CDR3 contains 17 residues. The germline V gene has CDR1 LNHDA and CDR2 SQIVND (reference sequence). Clones were sequenced by immunoSEQ multiplex PCR, and TCRdb holds only the in-frame ones, with some missing. The table has about 68,000 clones, less than 85% seen once; the top ten hold roughly 8.2%. Time point here: baseline, week 1 (first vaccination visit). The treatment here: pre-vaccination baseline after standard-of-care therapy. Study-level findings and limits: The authors found pseudoprogression apparently unrelated to changes in top peripheral T cell clonotypes.

The sequence was obtained from a middle-aged man with glioma. J is TRBJ2-2 and V is TRBV19; 7 nucleotides agree with TRBD2. Here the sequenced sample was PBMCs, taken from a glioma patient treated with radiotherapy, temozolomide or both. CDR3 protein: CASSPAGLAENTGELFF. In nucleotides, the CDR3 is TGTGCCAGTAGTCCCGCGGGTCTAGCGGAGAACACCGGGGAGCTGTTTTTT.